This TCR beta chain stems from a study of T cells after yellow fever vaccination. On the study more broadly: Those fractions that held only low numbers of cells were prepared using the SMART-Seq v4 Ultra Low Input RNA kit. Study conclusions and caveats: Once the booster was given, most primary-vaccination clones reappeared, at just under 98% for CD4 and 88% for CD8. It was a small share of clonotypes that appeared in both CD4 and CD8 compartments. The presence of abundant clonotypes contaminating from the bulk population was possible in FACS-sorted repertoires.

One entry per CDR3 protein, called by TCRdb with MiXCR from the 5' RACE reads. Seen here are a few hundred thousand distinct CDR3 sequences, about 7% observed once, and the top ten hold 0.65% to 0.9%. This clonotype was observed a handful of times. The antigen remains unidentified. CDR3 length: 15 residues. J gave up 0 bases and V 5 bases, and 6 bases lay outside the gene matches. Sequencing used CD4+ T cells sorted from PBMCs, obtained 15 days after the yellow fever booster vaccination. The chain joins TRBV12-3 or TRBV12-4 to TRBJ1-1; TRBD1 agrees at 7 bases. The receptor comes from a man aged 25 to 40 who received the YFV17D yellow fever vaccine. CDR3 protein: CASSPRDRMNTEAFF. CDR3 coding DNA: TGTGCCAGCAGTCCACGGGACAGAATGAACACTGAAGCTTTCTTT.